This T cell receptor (beta chain) is drawn from a study of CD8 T cells in ankylosing spondylitis. General study points: Previously reported in reactive arthritis synovial fluid and blood were some of the motif variants. Researchers report that disease-linked clones proved CD8+ and relatively rare in peripheral blood. Reported data indicate significant enrichment of disease-linked clones within matched ankylosing spondylitis synovial fluid. Seven or eight highly homologous variants made up a TCR beta motif, and this motif appeared characteristic of ankylosing spondylitis blood.

This CDR3 has 14 amino acids. Looked up from germline, CDR1 is SGHDT and CDR2 is YYEEEE. V gave up 2 bases and J gave up 5 bases, with 14 bases separating them. This clonotype was counted a few times. The antigen is not known. Researchers built TCR beta libraries using quantitative 5'-RACE with molecular barcodes. One entry per CDR3 protein results from TCRdb running MiXCR on the 5' RACE reads. The sample includes 700,000 to 850,000 distinct CDR3 sequences, 12% of them seen just once. This chain joins TRBV5-6 and TRBJ2-7, with unresolved D. The sequenced material came from blood, either unsorted or a sorted T cell fraction (not recorded which). This clonotype was obtained from a male donor with ankylosing spondylitis. CDR3 in amino acids: CASSLANEAHEQYF. CDR3 nucleotides: TGTGCCAGCAGCTTAGCGAACGAGGCCCACGAGCAGTACTTC.